These 4 T cell receptor beta chains share one sample of origin, sequenced in a study of blood T cell repertoires in COVID-19. Sequenced by immunoSEQ multiplex PCR; TCRdb stores in-frame clones only, minus some. The sample has roughly 430,000 clones; around 90% are singletons. Sequenced sample: PBMCs or T cells enriched from blood (not recorded which). The receptors stem from a middle-aged woman with acute COVID-19.

This chain uses TRBV19 with TRBJ1-4; D might be TRBD1 (6 bases). CDR3 length equals 14 residues. The germline V gene has CDR1 LNHDA and CDR2 SQIVND (reference sequence). The V end was cut by 4 bases, the J end by 7 bases, with 13 bases between. CDR3 sequence (DNA): TGTGCCAGTAGTACGACAGGTACGCGTGAAAAACTGTTTTTT. Protein: CASSTTGTREKLFF.

Only a few counts were recorded for this clone. The rearrangement uses TRBV4-2 and TRBJ2-1; TRBD2 is a possible D gene (6 bases). The CDR3 covers 17 residues. From germline, CDR1 is LGHNA and CDR2 YNFKEQ. V gave up 0 bases and J gave up 5 bases, with 17 bases separating them. CDR3 nucleotide sequence: TGTGCCAGCAGCCAAGATGTACGGGACTCCCGCGACAATGAGCAGTTCTTC. It codes for CASSQDVRDSRDNEQFF.

This clone showed up just a few times. The V gene is TRBV5-4, the J gene TRBJ1-1; D possibly corresponds to TRBD1 (5 bases). The CDR3 is made up of 14 amino acids. V was pared by 4 bases and J by 2 bases, with 12 bases between. Germline CDR1 is SGHNT and CDR2 is YYREEE (reference sequence). The CDR3 coding sequence is TGTGCCAGCAGCAGCCAAAGGGGTAACACTGAAGCTTTCTTT. Amino acid sequence: CASSSQRGNTEAFF.

This chain links TRBV2 with TRBJ1-5; TRBD1 agrees at 8 bases. The CDR3 extends over 17 amino acids. Germline V gene sequence: CDR1 SNHLY, CDR2 FYNNEI. Trimming cost V 6 bases and J 2 bases; bases outside gene matches: 12. CDR3 sequence (DNA): TGTGCCAGCAGACGGGACAGGTTGGTCTACGGCAATCAGCCCCAGCATTTT. This encodes CASRRDRLVYGNQPQHF.